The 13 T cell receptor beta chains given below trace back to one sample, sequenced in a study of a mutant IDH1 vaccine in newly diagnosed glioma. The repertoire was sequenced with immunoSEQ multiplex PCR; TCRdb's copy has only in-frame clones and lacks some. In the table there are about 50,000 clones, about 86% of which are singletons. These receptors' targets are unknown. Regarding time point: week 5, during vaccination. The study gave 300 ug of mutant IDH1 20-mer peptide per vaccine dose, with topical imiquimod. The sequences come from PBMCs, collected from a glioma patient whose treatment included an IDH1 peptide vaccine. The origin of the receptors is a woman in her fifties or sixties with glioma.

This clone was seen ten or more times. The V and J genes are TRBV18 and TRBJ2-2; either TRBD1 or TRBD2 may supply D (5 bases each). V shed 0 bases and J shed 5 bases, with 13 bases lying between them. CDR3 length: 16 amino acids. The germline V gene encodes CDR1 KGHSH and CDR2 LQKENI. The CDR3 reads CASSPPTAPGTGELFF. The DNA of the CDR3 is TGTGCCAGCTCACCACCGACAGCCCCGGGAACCGGGGAGCTGTTTTTT. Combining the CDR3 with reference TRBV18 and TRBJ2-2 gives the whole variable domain NAGVMQNPRHLVRRRGQEARLRCSPMKGHSHVYWYRQLPEEGLKFMVYLQKENIIDESGMPKERFSAEFPKEGPSILRIQQVVRGDSAAYFCASSPPTAPGTGELFFGEGSRLTVL.

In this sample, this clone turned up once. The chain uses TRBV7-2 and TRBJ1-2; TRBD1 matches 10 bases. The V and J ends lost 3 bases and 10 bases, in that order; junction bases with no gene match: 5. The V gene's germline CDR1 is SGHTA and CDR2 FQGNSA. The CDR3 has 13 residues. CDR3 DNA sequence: TGTGCCAGCAGCTTCCAGGGACAGGGGATCTACACCTTC. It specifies CASSFQGQGIYTF.

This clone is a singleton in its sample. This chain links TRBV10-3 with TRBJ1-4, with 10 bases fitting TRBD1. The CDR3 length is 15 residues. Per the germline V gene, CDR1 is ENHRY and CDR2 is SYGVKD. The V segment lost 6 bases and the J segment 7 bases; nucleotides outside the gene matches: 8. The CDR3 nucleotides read TGTGCCATCAGCTACACGGGACAGGGGCTTGAAAAACTGTTTTTT. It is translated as CAISYTGQGLEKLFF.

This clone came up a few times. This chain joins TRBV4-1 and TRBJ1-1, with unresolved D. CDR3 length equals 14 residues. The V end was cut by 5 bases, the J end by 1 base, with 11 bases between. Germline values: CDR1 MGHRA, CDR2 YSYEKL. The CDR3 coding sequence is TGCGCCAGCAGCGCACATTTGGGGAACACTGAAGCTTTCTTT. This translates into CASSAHLGNTEAFF.

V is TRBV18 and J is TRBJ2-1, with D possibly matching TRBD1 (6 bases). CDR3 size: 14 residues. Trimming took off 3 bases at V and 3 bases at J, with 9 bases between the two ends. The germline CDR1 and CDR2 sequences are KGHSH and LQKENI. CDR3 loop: CASSPGQSYNEQFF. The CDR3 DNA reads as TGTGCCAGCTCACCCGGACAGAGCTACAATGAGCAGTTCTTC.

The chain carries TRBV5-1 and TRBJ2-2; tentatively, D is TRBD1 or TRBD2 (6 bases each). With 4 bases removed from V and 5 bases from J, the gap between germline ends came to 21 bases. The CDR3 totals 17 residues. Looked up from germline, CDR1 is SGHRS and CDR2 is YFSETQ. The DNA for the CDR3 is TGCGCCAGCAGCAGTTACAGGGAGGCGCTCCGAACCGGGGAGCTGTTTTTT. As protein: CASSSYREALRTGELFF. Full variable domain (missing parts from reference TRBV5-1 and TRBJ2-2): KAGVTQTPRYLIKTRGQQVTLSCSPISGHRSVSWYQQTPGQGLQFLFEYFSETQRNKGNFPGRFSGRQFSNSRSEMNVSTLELGDSALYLCASSSYREALRTGELFFGEGSRLTVL.

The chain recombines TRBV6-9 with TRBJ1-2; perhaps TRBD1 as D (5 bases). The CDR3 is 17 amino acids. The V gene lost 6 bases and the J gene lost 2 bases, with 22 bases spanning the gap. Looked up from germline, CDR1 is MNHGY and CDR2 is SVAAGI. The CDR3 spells CASSNTGYRLINYGYTF. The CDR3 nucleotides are TGTGCCAGCAGCAACACAGGATACCGACTCATCAACTATGGCTACACCTTC.

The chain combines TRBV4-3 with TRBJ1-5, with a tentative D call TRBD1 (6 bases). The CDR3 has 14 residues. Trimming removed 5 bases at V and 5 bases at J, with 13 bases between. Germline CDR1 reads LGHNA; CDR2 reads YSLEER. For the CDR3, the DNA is TGCGCCAGCAGCAAAGCGGCAGGGGATCAGCCCCAGCATTTT. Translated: CASSKAAGDQPQHF.

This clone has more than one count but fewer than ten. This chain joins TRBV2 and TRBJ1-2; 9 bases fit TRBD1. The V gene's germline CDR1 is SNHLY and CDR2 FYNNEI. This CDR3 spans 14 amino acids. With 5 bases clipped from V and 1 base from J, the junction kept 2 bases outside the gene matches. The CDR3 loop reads CASSPGQGNYGYTF. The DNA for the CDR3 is TGTGCCAGCAGTCCGGGACAGGGTAACTATGGCTACACCTTC.

Here the CDR3 DNA reads TGTGCCAGCAGCCAAGATTTTGGCGGCTCTGGAAACACCATATATTTT. It encodes CASSQDFGGSGNTIYF. V and J are TRBV4-2 and TRBJ1-3, with D unresolved. V lost 0 bases, J lost 0 bases, and 9 bases lay in between. Per the germline V gene, CDR1 is LGHNA and CDR2 is YNFKEQ. The CDR3 is 16 amino acids.

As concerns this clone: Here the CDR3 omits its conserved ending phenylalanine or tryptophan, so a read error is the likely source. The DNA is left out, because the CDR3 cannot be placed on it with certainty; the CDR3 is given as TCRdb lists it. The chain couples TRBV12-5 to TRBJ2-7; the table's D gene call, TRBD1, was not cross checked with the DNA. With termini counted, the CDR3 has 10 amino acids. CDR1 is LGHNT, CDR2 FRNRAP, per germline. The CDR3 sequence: CASGLKHSVA.

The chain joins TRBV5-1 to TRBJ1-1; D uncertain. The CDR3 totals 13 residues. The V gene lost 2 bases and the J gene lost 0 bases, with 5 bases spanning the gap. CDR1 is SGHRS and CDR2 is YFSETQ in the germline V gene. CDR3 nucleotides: TGCGCCAGCAGCTTCCAGATGAACACTGAAGCTTTCTTT. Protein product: CASSFQMNTEAFF. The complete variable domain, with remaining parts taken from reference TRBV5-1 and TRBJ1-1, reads KAGVTQTPRYLIKTRGQQVTLSCSPISGHRSVSWYQQTPGQGLQFLFEYFSETQRNKGNFPGRFSGRQFSNSRSEMNVSTLELGDSALYLCASSFQMNTEAFFGQGTRLTVV.

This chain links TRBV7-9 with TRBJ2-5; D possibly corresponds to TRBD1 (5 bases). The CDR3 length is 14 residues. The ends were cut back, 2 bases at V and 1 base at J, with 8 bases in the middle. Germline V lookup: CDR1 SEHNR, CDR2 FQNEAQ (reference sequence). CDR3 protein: CASSLTGIQETQYF. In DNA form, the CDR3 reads TGTGCCAGCAGCTTAACAGGCATCCAAGAGACCCAGTACTTC.